A selection of T cell receptor beta chains follows, all from one sample in a study of blood T cell repertoires in COVID-19. Clones were sequenced by immunoSEQ multiplex PCR, and TCRdb holds only the in-frame ones, with some missing. The sample records fewer than 150,000 clones, 75% to 90% being singletons. Sequencing used peripheral blood. These receptors all come from a woman older than 75 with acute or convalescent COVID-19. The CDR3 runs from the conserved cysteine through the conserved F or W. Each record gives: D gene, V gene, J gene, clone size, CDR3 DNA, CDR3 protein. The D gene is left open where the match is weak. Clone size, where shown, is once, few, many, or a class for clones that have expanded.

>NA|TRBV5-1|TRBJ2-6|NA
TGCGCCAGCAGCTACGGACAGACTGGGGCCAACGTCCTGACTTTC
CASSYGQTGANVLTF
>TRBD1|TRBV2|TRBJ2-1|NA
TGTGCCAGCAGTGGAGGGACAGGGGTTGCGCAGTTCTTC
CASSGGTGVAQFF
>NA|TRBV7-3|TRBJ1-1|few
TGTGCCAGCAGCTTATCCTCGAGGACTTTCAACACTGAAGCTTTCTTT
CASSLSSRTFNTEAFF
>NA|TRBV4-2|TRBJ1-1|NA
TGTGCCAGCAGCCAAGATCGGGGGGTGACTGAAGCTTTCTTT
CASSQDRGVTEAFF
>TRBD1|TRBV5-1|TRBJ2-7|NA
TGCGCCAGCAGCTTGATGCTGGGACAGGGTTACGAGCAGTACTTC
CASSLMLGQGYEQYF
>TRBD1|TRBV6-6|TRBJ1-5|few
TGTGCCAGCCAGGGGGCTCATCCCTCAAATCAGCCCCAGCATTTT
CASQGAHPSNQPQHF
>TRBD1|TRBV3-1/TRBV3-2|TRBJ2-2|NA
TGTGCCAGCAGCCTGACAGGGGCCACCGGGGAGCTGTTTTTT
CASSLTGATGELFF
>TRBD2|TRBV19|TRBJ2-3|few
TGTGCCAGTAGTGCACTAGCGGGGGTAGCAGATACGCAGTATTTT
CASSALAGVADTQYF
>NA|TRBV7-9|TRBJ2-5|NA
TGTGCCAGCAGCTTCGCGGGGGCCAACCTCATAGAGACCCAGTACTTC
CASSFAGANLIETQYF
>NA|TRBV9|TRBJ1-2|NA
TGTGCCAGTGAGCGATCCCACTATGGCTACACCTTC
CASERSHYGYTF
>TRBD2|TRBV29-1|TRBJ2-1|NA
TGCAGCGTTGTGGGCGGGGGGCGTTACAATGAGCAGTTCTTC
CSVVGGGRYNEQFF
>NA|TRBV14|TRBJ1-6|few
TGTGCCAGCAGCCTCGCACAGGGAAGGGGTTCACCCCTCCACTTT
CASSLAQGRGSPLHF
>TRBD1|TRBV29-1|TRBJ2-5|NA
TGCAGCGTAGATCCGGGACAGGGGGCAGGGGAGACCCAGTACTTC
CSVDPGQGAGETQYF
>TRBD1|TRBV11-2|TRBJ1-2|NA
TGTGCCAGCAGCTCCCCCGACAGGGGGCATGGCTACACCTTC
CASSSPDRGHGYTF
>NA|TRBV30|TRBJ1-2|NA
TGTGCCTGGAGTAGTGGCAACTATGGCTACACCTTC
CAWSSGNYGYTF
>TRBD1|TRBV3-1/TRBV3-2|TRBJ2-5|NA
TGTGCCAGCAGACGACAGGGGGAAGAGACCCAGTACTTC
CASRRQGEETQYF
>NA|TRBV7-3|TRBJ1-1|NA
TGTGCCAGCAGCCTCGACAGACTGGAAGTCTCTGAAGCTTTCTTT
CASSLDRLEVSEAFF
>NA|TRBV5-8|TRBJ1-1|once
TGTGCCAGCAGCTCGGGACAACCGAACACTGAAGCTTTCTTT
CASSSGQPNTEAFF
>TRBD1|TRBV5-6|TRBJ1-5|NA
TGTGCCAGCAGCTCCGGGACAGGGGGCAATCAGCCCCAGCATTTT
CASSSGTGGNQPQHF
>TRBD1|TRBV29-1|TRBJ2-7|NA
TGCAGCGTCACTAGGACAGGAAAATACGAGCAGTACTTC
CSVTRTGKYEQYF
>TRBD1|TRBV7-9|TRBJ1-1|NA
TGTGCCAGCAGCTCGACAGGGGATGAAGCTTTCTTT
CASSSTGDEAFF
>NA|TRBV2|TRBJ1-5|once
TGTGCCAGCAGTCGCGTTTATAGCAATCAGCCCCAGCATTTT
CASSRVYSNQPQHF
>TRBD1|TRBV28|TRBJ1-2|NA
TGTGCCAGCAGGTTAGGACAGGGAAGGTGGTATGGCTACACCTTC
CASRLGQGRWYGYTF
>TRBD1|TRBV6-2/TRBV6-3|TRBJ1-5|NA
TGTGCCAGCAGTTACTCGCTTCTGGGACAGAGCTCGGATCAGCCCCAGCATTTT
CASSYSLLGQSSDQPQHF
>TRBD1|TRBV6-5|TRBJ1-2|NA
TGTGCCAGCAGTTACCCACAGACAGGGGGCAACTATGGCTACACCTTC
CASSYPQTGGNYGYTF
>NA|TRBV6-6|TRBJ1-2|NA
TGTGCCAGCAGTTACTCAGGTCAGGGTCAGGGCTACACCTTC
CASSYSGQGQGYTF
>TRBD1|TRBV7-2|TRBJ1-6|NA
TGTGCCAGCAGCTTACAGACAGGGGCCAATTCACCCCTCCACTTT
CASSLQTGANSPLHF
>NA|TRBV4-1|TRBJ1-2|NA
TGCGCCAGCAGCCAAGATAGTCGAGTCGGCTACACCTTC
CASSQDSRVGYTF
>TRBD1|TRBV19|TRBJ1-4|NA
TGTGCCAGCCACGGACAGGGGAAGGGTGAAAAACTGTTTTTT
CASHGQGKGEKLFF
>NA|TRBV5-6|TRBJ1-1|NA
TGTGCCAGCAGCTTTTTAGGGGGAGCCGGACAGAACACTGAAGCTTTCTTT
CASSFLGGAGQNTEAFF
>NA|TRBV18|TRBJ1-5|once
TGTGCCAGCTCACCCCGGCCGGCGGATAGCAATCAGCCCCAGCATTTT
CASSPRPADSNQPQHF
>TRBD1|TRBV2|TRBJ2-6|NA
TGTGCCAGCAGTGCATCAAACAGGGGATCTGGGGCCAACGTCCTGACTTTC
CASSASNRGSGANVLTF
>NA|TRBV19|TRBJ1-1|NA
TGTGCCAGTAGTATTGCGGTACTGAACACTGAAGCTTTCTTT
CASSIAVLNTEAFF
>TRBD2|TRBV7-2|TRBJ2-5|NA
TGTGCCAGCAGCTTAGTAGCTAGCGGGGGGCAAGAGACCCAGTACTTC
CASSLVASGGQETQYF
>NA|TRBV5-5|TRBJ2-7|NA
TGTGCCAGCAGCTTGGTTGGCGGACAGAGGATCTTC
CASSLVGGQRIF
>NA|TRBV30|TRBJ1-2|NA
TGTGCCTGGAGTGTAGGCACAGAATCCTATGGCTACACCTTC
CAWSVGTESYGYTF
>NA|TRBV7-9|TRBJ2-5|NA
TGTGCCAGCAGCTACGGCAGGGCTCAAGAGACCCAGTACTTC
CASSYGRAQETQYF
>NA|TRBV2|TRBJ2-2|NA
TGTGCCAGCAGTGACCAGGGAAGCGGGGAGCTGTTTTTT
CASSDQGSGELFF
>TRBD1|TRBV19|TRBJ2-2|few
TGTGCCACAGACAAGGGGCAGGGGGCAACCGGGGAGCTGTTTTTT
CATDKGQGATGELFF
>NA|TRBV30|TRBJ2-7|NA
TGTGCCTGGAGTGCGGGATACGAGCAGTACTTC
CAWSAGYEQYF
>NA|TRBV5-1|TRBJ1-1|NA
TGCGCCAGCAGCTTGGAGGATCCGGGGAACACTGAAGCTTTCTTT
CASSLEDPGNTEAFF
>TRBD2|TRBV7-9|TRBJ2-7|NA
TGTGCCAGCAGCTTAGGACTAGCGGGGGCCCAGGACGAGCAGTACTTC
CASSLGLAGAQDEQYF
>NA|TRBV6-5|TRBJ1-6|NA
TGTGCCAGCAGTTACTCGGGCAGGGAGGGTTCACCCCTCCACTTT
CASSYSGREGSPLHF
>NA|TRBV9|TRBJ1-3|NA
TGTGCCAGCAGCGTAGCAGGGTTTGGAAACACCATATATTTT
CASSVAGFGNTIYF
>NA|TRBV7-9|TRBJ1-3|NA
TGTGCCAGCAGCTATAAAAACACCATATATTTT
CASSYKNTIYF
>NA|TRBV19|TRBJ1-6|NA
TGTGCCAGTAGTTACGACAGTCACCCCAATTCACCCCTCCACTTT
CASSYDSHPNSPLHF
>NA|TRBV25-1|TRBJ1-4|NA
TGTGCCAGTAGTGGGCAGATTAATGAAAAACTGTTTTTT
CASSGQINEKLFF
>NA|TRBV5-1|TRBJ1-1|once
TGCGCCAGCAGCGCGGGGATGAACACTGAAGCTTTCTTT
CASSAGMNTEAFF
>NA|TRBV6-6|TRBJ2-1|NA
TGTGCCAGCGGGGAGGGGGGGAATGAGCAGTTCTTC
CASGEGGNEQFF
>TRBD1|TRBV18|TRBJ1-4|NA
TGTGCCAGCTCACCCACAGGGGCTGAAAAACTGTTTTTT
CASSPTGAEKLFF
>NA|TRBV7-3|TRBJ2-2|once
TGTGCCAGCAGCTTAAGAGGGCTGGCGGGATCCGGGGAGCTGTTTTTT
CASSLRGLAGSGELFF
>NA|TRBV12-5|TRBJ2-3|NA
TGTGCTAGTGGTTTACTAAACCTGGATACGCAGTATTTT
CASGLLNLDTQYF
>NA|TRBV18|TRBJ2-5|NA
TGTGCCAGCCGCCAAGAGACCCAGTACTTC
CASRQETQYF
>TRBD1|TRBV7-8|TRBJ2-1|NA
TGTGCCAGCAGCTTAGCGCCCAGGGGGTCCTACAATGAGCAGTTCTTC
CASSLAPRGSYNEQFF